This TCR beta chain was obtained from a study of T cell repertoires in cytomegalovirus infection. About the study: In public TCR beta signatures, there were indications of both CMV infection and matching HLA type.

Using its own MiXCR run on the reads, TCRdb lists one record per CDR3 protein. In the table there are approximately 200,000 distinct CDR3 sequences, roughly 22% of which are singletons. General study findings and limits: Pooled public TCR beta family frequency picked out CMV carriers with the relevant HLA.

CDR1 is DFQATT, CDR2 SNEGSKA, per germline (reference sequence). J gave up 5 bases and V 7 bases, and 14 bases lay outside the gene matches. The CDR3 runs to 14 residues. Comment on this clonotype: Its antigen is currently unknown.

The clonotype originates from a human donor in good health (CMV status not recorded). Some clones in this sample may be carry-over from other donors' samples. The chain has TRBV20-1 and TRBJ2-7; 7 nucleotides align to TRBD1. Sequencing was carried out using CD8+ T cells from PBMCs. Here the CDR3 DNA reads TGCAGTGGAACAGGGGAAAGTCTCCTCGACGAGCAGTACTTC. Its protein is CSGTGESLLDEQYF.